This T cell receptor (beta chain) derives from a study of cytomegalovirus exposure and HLA in healthy donors (dated by TCRdb to the late 2010s). In terms of the full investigation: In an earlier analysis of some 550 of the donors, around 290 Gb of sequence data and 90 million to 130 million unique TCR beta sequences from approximately 180 million T cells were reported. About 330 gigabases of sequencing data and around 90 million unique TCR sequences made up an early release that covered around 640 HLA-typed donors. Of the roughly 430 genotyped donors, around 81% fell in the genetic ancestry cluster associated with self-reported Caucasian donors. The study aimed to test whether cataloging public T cell receptors could reveal signatures of past pathogen exposure. Using immunosequencing, the study profiled T cell repertoires from approximately 700 subjects and related those repertoires to cytomegalovirus serostatus. Besides the first cohort of around 670 subjects, a separate validation cohort made up of about 120 different subjects was used. The study combined high-throughput TCR immunosequencing, statistical association of individual TCRs with disease status, and machine learning to predict cytomegalovirus infection status. A later analysis re-examined previously published TCR beta repertoires from about 670 donors and added high-resolution HLA genotyping to investigate patterns of TCR occurrence. In the later analysis, no new phenotypic data were used to find candidate immune exposures; instead, reliance was placed on TCR beta sequences and their occurrence across donors. In an earlier analysis of 587 of the donors, high-throughput TCR beta sequencing was used to judge whether each TCR beta V gene segment behaved as functional or pseudogenic. Donor age, sex, ethnicity and CMV serostatus were compiled together with the repertoire data. Genome-wide SNP genotypes for about 65% of the roughly 670 donors were used in a later genetic analysis, which treated that subset as a discovery cohort. All discovery cohort repertoires had been generated on a single sequencing platform. Class I and class II HLA loci were covered by the typing at four-digit resolution. The number of typed donors differed by locus: roughly 629-630 for A, B, C, DRB1 and DQB1; some 500 for DQA1; 600 to 610 for DPA1; and 400 to 480 for DPB1. Four or five DR-DQ haplotypes were treated as single units for association and clustering because of strong linkage in the cohort. On average, over 200,000 unique TCR beta nucleotide sequences were sequenced per donor among several hundred genotyped donors of the cohort, with about 19% of those sequences being non-productive. Findings and caveats that apply to the study as a whole: A total of fewer than 200 TCR beta chains were listed by the study as associated with cytomegalovirus. Strong co-occurrence of HLA alleles, especially DR and DQ, made assigning TCR associations to individual alleles difficult. The only immune exposure information available for the cohort was CMV serostatus. Compared with the roughly 720-donor mean, donors in an Asian-associated ancestry cluster had fewer N-insertions in productive TCRs, according to a later genetic analysis. An earlier analysis of approximately 530 of the donors showed that most TCR beta V segments appeared in productive rearrangements either about 87% or about 30% of the time, which broadly matched IMGT annotations. The authors suggested that the approach could potentially be generalized to other disease states and immunological phenotypes. Several of the top co-occurrence clusters appeared to be linked to parvovirus B19, influenza, CMV and Epstein-Barr virus, according to a later analysis. The sequencing pipeline was judged likely to have produced a cluster of highly shared sequence variants as a technical artifact. According to a later analysis, most CMV-associated TCR beta chains appeared to be HLA-restricted, and the HLA associations seemed to be driven largely by CMV exposure. Linkage disequilibrium might explain the correlated functional status among segregating V segments, but an unknown experimental factor could not be excluded. Sequencing depth was assumed to be roughly uniform across donors in the presence/absence analyses, though that assumption may not hold. In vitro tests confirmed that a few of the cytomegalovirus-associated TCR beta chains recognize cytomegalovirus antigens. HLA typing was unavailable for some donors at each locus, so association tests used only the typed subset. Cytomegalovirus status was reported to be diagnosed by the classifier with high specificity and sensitivity in both the original and validation cohorts. An association between a missense DCLRE1C variant and V-gene and J-gene trimming of TCR beta chains was found in a later genetic analysis and replicated in an independent cohort. The 87-base-pair reads could not distinguish some IMGT-functional V segments, including TRBV6-2 and TRBV6-3, so those segments were excluded. Across donors, most TCR sequences were observed very rarely, whereas some public TCRs were present in many individuals. A later analysis associated 15,000 to 20,000 TCR beta sequences with specific HLA alleles at a false discovery rate of 0.05. In a later analysis, HLA-associated TCR beta chains were found to be more clonally expanded and to have lower generation probabilities than equally common non-associated chains. A further reported finding was that TCR beta sequences accurately predicted the HLA-A and HLA-B alleles for most subjects in the first cohort. According to a later analysis, TCR association rates differed among HLA loci, with DRB1 alleles showing the most associated TCRs and HLA-C alleles showing the fewest. Because counts were too low, roughly 17 rarely observed V segments, including chromosome 9 orphons, were left out of the earlier analysis of some 600 of the donors. This cohort had only TCR beta chains sequenced, and the lack of alpha or paired-chain data limited which features could be detected.

In total, just over 650 healthy bone marrow donors made up the cohort. At the time of sampling, every cohort member was nominally healthy, though immune exposures that went unrecorded were likely present. CMV serostatus was positive for almost 300 and negative for about half of the roughly 670 cohort members, and was not recorded for this donor. A peripheral blood sample was collected from each donor, and TCR beta sequencing was performed on peripheral blood mononuclear cells. The Qiagen DNeasy Blood Extraction Kit was used to extract genomic DNA from the blood cell samples. A remark on this clone: Its antigen target is currently unknown. No base-level quality is on record; no much larger clone is a single base apart.

The library was built by means of the immunoSEQ multiplex PCR assay. The multiplex PCR relied on a mix of 60 forward primers for TCR Vbeta segments and 13 reverse primers for TCR Jbeta segments. Amplification of the CDR3 region of rearranged TCR beta genes was performed with a multiplex PCR assay on genomic DNA. The amplified TCR beta libraries were sequenced on the Illumina HiSeq System as 87-base-pair reads. Under the source paper's analysis protocol: In a later analysis, roughly 80 million unique TCR beta chains were counted across the roughly 670 repertoires, and roughly 10 million of these chains were shared by at least two donors. Raw reads were error-corrected and collapsed into unique sequences with a nearest-neighbor algorithm that merged closely related sequences to remove PCR and sequencing errors. V, D and J gene segments were assigned by aligning CDR3 sequences to IMGT reference sequences. For a sequence to be retained, a match of at least six nucleotides to both a V gene segment and a J gene segment was required. Rearrangements were classified as productive when the CDR3 lacked stop codons and remained in frame with V and J, and all other rearrangements were classified as non-productive. CDR3 was defined by IMGT convention, running from the second conserved V-encoded cysteine to the conserved J-encoded phenylalanine. The earlier analysis of about 570 of the donors excluded any sequence lacking an unambiguous match to a single V gene segment. In an earlier analysis of approximately 610 of the donors, V segments were called functional above 56.7% productive rearrangements and were called segregating when the between-donor standard deviation exceeded 5%. A statistical classification framework was developed to diagnose cytomegalovirus status using the catalog of TCR beta chain sequences. V and J gene assignment, in a later analysis, came from comparing TCR nucleotide sequences with IMGT/GENE-DB human TR gene sequences. Using the TCRdist pipeline, a later analysis assigned CDR3 sequences along with most-parsimonious VDJ recombination scenarios. A later analysis defined each TCR beta chain by its CDR3 amino acid sequence plus V-gene family, and excluded reads lacking a unique V-gene family. As a way to deal with suspected cross-contamination and a sequencing artifact, a later analysis dropped more than 500 nucleotide sequences that were highly shared and had low generation probability. For each public chain, a later analysis derived a clonal expansion index from normalized ranks of inferred template counts within each repertoire. A later analysis computed generation probabilities with a VDJ recombination model fitted to out-of-frame rearrangements, and checked the results against IGoR. Hypergeometric tests were used in a later analysis to score TCR-TCR, TCR-HLA and TCR-CMV co-occurrence, with a repertoire-size bias correction applied to the TCR pairs. In a later analysis, false discovery rates were estimated by permuting HLA or CMV assignments 20 times. In a later analysis, co-occurring TCRs were grouped using DBSCAN, with TCRdist sequence similarity added in when clustering inside HLA-allele-positive subsets. Repertoires with fewer than 30,000 or more than 120,000 public chains, plus five repertoires with anomalous nucleotide sharing, were excluded from co-occurrence clustering. TCRdb took this table from immuneACCESS and kept in-frame rearrangements with V and J called. Such tables lack part of the clones; where checked against another copy, unresolved V genes explain under half of the gap, and the rest is unexplained. That table gives V, J and clone size, and the DNA gave D and trimming. For this sample there are about 140,000 clones; around 80% appear just once. Together, the top ten hold 4% to 5.5% of the sample.

The CDR1 and CDR2 encoded by the germline V gene are SGHTA and FQGTGA. The V and J ends are trimmed by 0 bases and 5 bases, leaving 13 bases between them. The CDR3 spans 15 residues, from the cysteine through the phenylalanine. The entry retains the CDR3 DNA only, 45 bases that are in frame from base 1. This TCR was recovered from a man in his thirties or forties in good health. The chain uses TRBV7-3 and TRBJ2-5; no D gene can be assigned with confidence. Material: PBMCs. CDR3 reads: CASSLTSSASETQYF. The DNA sequence is given as TGTGCCAGCAGCTTAACGTCGAGCGCCTCTGAGACCCAGTACTTC.